The T cell receptor beta chain under discussion was sequenced for a study of cytomegalovirus exposure and HLA in healthy donors. Per the germline V gene, CDR1 is ENHRY and CDR2 is SYGVKD. This CDR3 contains 17 residues. Losses at the gene ends were 3 bases for V and 3 bases for J; bases not matched to a gene: 8. With 60 Vbeta and 13 Jbeta primers, the PCR was carried out. This table comes from immunoSEQ multiplex PCR, and its TCRdb copy is limited to in-frame clones, with some not included. The data hold about 180,000 clones, with 70% to 80% observed a single time. The V gene is TRBV10-3, the J gene TRBJ2-3; 11 bases match TRBD2. Sequenced material: PBMCs. This clonotype originated in a man between 18 and 35 years old in good health and CMV-seronegative. Here the CDR3 DNA reads TGTGCCATCAGTGAAAGGCTAGCGGGGGGATCGACAGATACGCAGTATTTT. It translates to CAISERLAGGSTDTQYF.